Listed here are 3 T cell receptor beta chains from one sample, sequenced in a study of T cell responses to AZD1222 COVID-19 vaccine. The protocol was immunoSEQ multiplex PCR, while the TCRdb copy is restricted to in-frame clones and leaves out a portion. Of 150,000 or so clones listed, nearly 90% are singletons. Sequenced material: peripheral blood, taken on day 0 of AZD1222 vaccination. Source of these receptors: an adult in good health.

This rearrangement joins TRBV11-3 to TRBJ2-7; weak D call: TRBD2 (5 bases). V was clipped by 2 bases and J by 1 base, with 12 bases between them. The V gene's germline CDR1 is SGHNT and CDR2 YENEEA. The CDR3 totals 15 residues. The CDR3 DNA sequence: TGTGCCAGCAGCTTACGGGATACGATTTCCTACGAGCAGTACTTC. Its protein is CASSLRDTISYEQYF.

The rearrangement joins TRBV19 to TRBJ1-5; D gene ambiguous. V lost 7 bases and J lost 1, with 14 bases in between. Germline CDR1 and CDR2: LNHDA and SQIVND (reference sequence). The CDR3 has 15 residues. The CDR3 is CASKLILESNQPQHF. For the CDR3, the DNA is TGTGCCAGTAAGTTGATCTTGGAGAGCAATCAGCCCCAGCATTTT. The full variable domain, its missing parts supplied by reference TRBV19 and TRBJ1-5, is DGGITQSPKYLFRKEGQNVTLSCEQNLNHDAMYWYRQDPGQGLRLIYYSQIVNDFQKGDIAEGYSVSREKKESFPLTVTSAQKNPTAFYLCASKLILESNQPQHFGDGTRLSIL.

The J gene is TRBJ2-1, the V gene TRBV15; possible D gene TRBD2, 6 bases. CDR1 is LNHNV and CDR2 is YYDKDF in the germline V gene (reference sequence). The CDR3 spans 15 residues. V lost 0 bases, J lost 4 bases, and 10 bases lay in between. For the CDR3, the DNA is TGTGCCACCAGCAGAGATAACGGGGGATACAATGAGCAGTTCTTC. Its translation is CATSRDNGGYNEQFF.